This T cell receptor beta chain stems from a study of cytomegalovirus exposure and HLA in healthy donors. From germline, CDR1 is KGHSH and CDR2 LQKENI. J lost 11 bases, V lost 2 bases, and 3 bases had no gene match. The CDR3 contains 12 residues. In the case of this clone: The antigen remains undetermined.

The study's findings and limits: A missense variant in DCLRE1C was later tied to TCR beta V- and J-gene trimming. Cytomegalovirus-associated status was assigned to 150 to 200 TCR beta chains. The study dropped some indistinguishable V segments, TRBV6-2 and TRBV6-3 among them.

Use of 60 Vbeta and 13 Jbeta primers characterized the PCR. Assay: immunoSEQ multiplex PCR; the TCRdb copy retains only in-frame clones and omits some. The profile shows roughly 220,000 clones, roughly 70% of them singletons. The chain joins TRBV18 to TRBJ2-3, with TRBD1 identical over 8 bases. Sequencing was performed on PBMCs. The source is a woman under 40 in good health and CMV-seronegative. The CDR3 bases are TGTGCCAGCTCACCATACGGGACAGGGCAGTATTTT. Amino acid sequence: CASSPYGTGQYF.